This T cell receptor (beta chain) comes out of a study of T-cell reconstitution after alpha-beta-depleted transplantation in children. The table lists this clonotype with many counts. The TCRbeta library was prepared with unique molecular identifiers. TCRdb passed the PCR reads through MiXCR, listing each CDR3 protein once. The repertoire holds about 340,000 distinct CDR3 sequences, with 15% to 20% as singletons. This CDR3 has 15 residues. CDR1 is SGHTA, CDR2 FQGNSA, per germline. V was clipped by 1 base and J by 5 bases, with 15 bases between them. This clonotype originated in a male patient aged 2-15 years who had a stem cell transplant for acute lymphoblastic leukemia, so the T cells may come from the graft donor. This sequence joins TRBV7-2 and TRBJ2-7; D gene uncertain. The specimen was PBMCs, mostly from graft donor cells, collected 360 days after TCRalphabeta/CD19-depleted stem cell transplant. The CDR3 DNA reads TGTGCCAGCAGCTTAGATCGTCTAGACGGAGACGAGCAGTACTTC. Protein product: CASSLDRLDGDEQYF.